The sequence of this TCR beta chain was determined in a study of beta chain features in type 1 diabetes. For the study at large: Analysis included over 100,000,000 sorted cells drawn from all samples. Overall study findings and caveats: In the patient group, naive, central memory and Treg TCRB repertoires seemed more alike than in the healthy donor group. Any HLA-type effect on TCRB rearrangement remained unresolved here.

Expressed TCRB transcripts were sequenced after all isolated RNA was converted to cDNA. TCRdb's copy holds only in-frame clones and misses some; the assay was immunoSEQ multiplex PCR. This table holds about 230,000 clones, over 8.5% found once. Turning to this clone: The antigen is unknown.

Germline trimming cut 1 base from V and 4 bases from J; bases unmatched to any gene: 1. The CDR3 loop spans 15 amino acids. Germline-derived CDR1 and CDR2 are LNHDA and SQIVND (reference sequence). The collection from each donor was one heparinised blood draw averaging around 120 mL. This chain links TRBV19 with TRBJ1-5; 10 nucleotides line up with TRBD1. Sequencing input: naive CD4+ T cells from blood. This clonotype was obtained from a woman aged 18-29 years in good health. CDR3 DNA sequence: TGTGCCAGTAGTATAGGGACAGGGGGGAATCAGCCCCAGCATTTT. Its translation is CASSIGTGGNQPQHF.